This TCR beta chain came from a study of T cell responses to AZD1222 COVID-19 vaccine. This table comes from immunoSEQ multiplex PCR, and its TCRdb copy is limited to in-frame clones, with some not included. Of 200,000 or so clones listed, 80% to 90% are singletons. In this sample, this clone turned up once. Its antigen remains unidentified. Overall study results and limits: Two doses of AZD1222 preceded a rise in Spike-specific TCR breadth and depth. Most donors were white British, females outnumbered males, and clonal diversity was possibly underestimated. Close to half of all spike-specific TCRs reportedly target regions of the variants that are unmutated.

From germline, CDR1 is SGHAT and CDR2 FQDESV (reference sequence). This CDR3 comprises 14 residues. Trimming left V 4 bases short and J 0 bases short, with 9 bases between. The V gene is TRBV11-1, the J gene TRBJ1-1; tentatively, D is TRBD1 (5 bases). The specimen was peripheral blood, collected on day 0 of AZD1222 vaccination. The TCR sequence derives from an adult in good health. For the CDR3, the DNA is TGTGCCAGCAGCTCGGGCAGGGTGAACACTGAAGCTTTCTTT. Its translation: CASSSGRVNTEAFF.